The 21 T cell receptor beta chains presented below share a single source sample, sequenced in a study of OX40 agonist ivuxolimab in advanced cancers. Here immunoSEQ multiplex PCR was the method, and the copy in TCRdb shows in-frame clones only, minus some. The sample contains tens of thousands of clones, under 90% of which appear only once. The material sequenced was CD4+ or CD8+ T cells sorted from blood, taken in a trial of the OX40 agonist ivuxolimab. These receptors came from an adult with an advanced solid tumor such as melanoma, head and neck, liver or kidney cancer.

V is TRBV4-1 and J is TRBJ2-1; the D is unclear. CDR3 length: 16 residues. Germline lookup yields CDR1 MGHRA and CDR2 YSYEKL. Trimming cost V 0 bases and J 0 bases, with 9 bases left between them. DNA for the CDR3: TGCGCCAGCAGCCAAGAGGAGACTCGCTCCTACAATGAGCAGTTCTTC. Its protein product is CASSQEETRSYNEQFF.

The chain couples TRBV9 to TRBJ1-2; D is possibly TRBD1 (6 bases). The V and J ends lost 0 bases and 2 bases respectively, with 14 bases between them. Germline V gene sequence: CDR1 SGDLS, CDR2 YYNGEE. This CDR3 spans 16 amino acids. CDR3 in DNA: TGTGCCAGCAGCGTAGGTGGCAGGGGCTCCAACTATGGCTACACCTTC. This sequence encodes CASSVGGRGSNYGYTF.

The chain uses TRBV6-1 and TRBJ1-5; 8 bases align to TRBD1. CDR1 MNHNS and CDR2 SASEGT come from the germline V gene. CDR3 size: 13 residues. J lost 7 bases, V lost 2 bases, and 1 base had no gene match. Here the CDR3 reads CASSETGGQPQHF. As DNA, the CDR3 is TGTGCCAGCAGTGAAACAGGGGGACAGCCCCAGCATTTT.

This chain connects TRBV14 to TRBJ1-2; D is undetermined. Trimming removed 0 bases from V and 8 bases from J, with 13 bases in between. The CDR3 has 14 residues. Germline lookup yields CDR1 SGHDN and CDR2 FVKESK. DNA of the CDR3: TGTGCCAGCAGCCAAGAACCCCGGCGAGGCGGCTACACCTTC. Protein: CASSQEPRRGGYTF.

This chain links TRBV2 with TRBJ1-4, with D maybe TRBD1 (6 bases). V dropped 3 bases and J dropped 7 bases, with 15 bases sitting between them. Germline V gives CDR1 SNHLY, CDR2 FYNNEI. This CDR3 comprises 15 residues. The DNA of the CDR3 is TGTGCCAGCAGTGATCACAGGGTAGGGGGTGAAAAACTGTTTTTT. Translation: CASSDHRVGGEKLFF.

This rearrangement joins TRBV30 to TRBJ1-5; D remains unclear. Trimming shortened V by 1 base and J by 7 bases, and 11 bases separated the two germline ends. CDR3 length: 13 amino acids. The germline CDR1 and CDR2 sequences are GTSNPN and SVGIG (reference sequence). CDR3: CAWSGGDDQPQHF. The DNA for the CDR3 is TGTGCCTGGAGTGGAGGCGACGACCAGCCCCAGCATTTT.

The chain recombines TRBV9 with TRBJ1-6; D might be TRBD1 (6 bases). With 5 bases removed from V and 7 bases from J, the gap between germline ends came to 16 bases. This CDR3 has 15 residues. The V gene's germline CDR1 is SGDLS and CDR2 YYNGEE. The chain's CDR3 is CASRAGGGQNSPLHF. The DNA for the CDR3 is TGTGCCAGCAGAGCCGGAGGGGGTCAAAATTCACCCCTCCACTTT.

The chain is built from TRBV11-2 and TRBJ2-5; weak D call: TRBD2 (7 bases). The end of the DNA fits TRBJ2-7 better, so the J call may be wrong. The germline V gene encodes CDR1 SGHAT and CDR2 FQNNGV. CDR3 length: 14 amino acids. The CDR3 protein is CASRNYREGREQYF. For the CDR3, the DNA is TGTGCCAGCAGAAACTACAGGGAGGGACGCGAGCAGTACTTC.

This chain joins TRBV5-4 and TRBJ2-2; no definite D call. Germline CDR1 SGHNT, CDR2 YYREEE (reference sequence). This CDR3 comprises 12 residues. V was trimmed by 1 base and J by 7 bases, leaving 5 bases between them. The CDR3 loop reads CASSLSDGELFF. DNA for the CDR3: TGTGCCAGCAGCTTGTCGGACGGGGAGCTGTTTTTT.

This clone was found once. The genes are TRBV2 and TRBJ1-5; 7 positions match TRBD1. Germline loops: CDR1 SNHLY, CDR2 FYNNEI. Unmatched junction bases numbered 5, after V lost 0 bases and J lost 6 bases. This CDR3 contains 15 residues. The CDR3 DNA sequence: TGTGCCAGCAGTGAAGCGAGACAGGGCAGTCAGCCCCAGCATTTT. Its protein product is CASSEARQGSQPQHF.

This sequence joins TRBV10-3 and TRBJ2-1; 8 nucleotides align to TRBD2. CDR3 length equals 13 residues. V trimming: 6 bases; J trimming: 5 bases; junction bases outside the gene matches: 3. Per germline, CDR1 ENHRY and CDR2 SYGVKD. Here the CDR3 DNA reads TGTGCCATCAGCGCGGGGGGCAACAATGAGCAGTTCTTC. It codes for CAISAGGNNEQFF.

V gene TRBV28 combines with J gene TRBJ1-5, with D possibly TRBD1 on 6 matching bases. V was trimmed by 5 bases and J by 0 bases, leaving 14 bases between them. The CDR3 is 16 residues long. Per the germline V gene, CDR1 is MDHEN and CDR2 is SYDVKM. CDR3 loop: CASSQGTRNSNQPQHF. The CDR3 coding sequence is TGTGCCAGCAGTCAGGGGACACGGAATAGCAATCAGCCCCAGCATTTT.

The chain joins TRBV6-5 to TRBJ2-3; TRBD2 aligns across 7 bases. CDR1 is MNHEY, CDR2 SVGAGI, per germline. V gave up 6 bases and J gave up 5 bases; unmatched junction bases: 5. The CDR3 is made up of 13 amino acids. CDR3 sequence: CASRGGSEDTQYF. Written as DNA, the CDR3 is TGTGCCAGCAGGGGGGGGTCAGAAGATACGCAGTATTTT.

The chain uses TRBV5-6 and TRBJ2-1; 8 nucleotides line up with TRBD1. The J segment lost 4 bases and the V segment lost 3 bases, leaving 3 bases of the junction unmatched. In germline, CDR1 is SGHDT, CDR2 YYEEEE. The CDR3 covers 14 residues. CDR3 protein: CASSSWTGYNEQFF. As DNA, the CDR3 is TGTGCCAGCAGCTCCTGGACAGGGTACAATGAGCAGTTCTTC.

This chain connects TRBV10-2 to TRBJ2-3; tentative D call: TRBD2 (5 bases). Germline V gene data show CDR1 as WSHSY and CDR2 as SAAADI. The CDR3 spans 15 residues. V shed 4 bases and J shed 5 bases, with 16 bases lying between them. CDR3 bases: TGCGCCAGCAGTGGCCTAGCCGCCCCGGGAGATACGCAGTATTTT. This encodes CASSGLAAPGDTQYF.

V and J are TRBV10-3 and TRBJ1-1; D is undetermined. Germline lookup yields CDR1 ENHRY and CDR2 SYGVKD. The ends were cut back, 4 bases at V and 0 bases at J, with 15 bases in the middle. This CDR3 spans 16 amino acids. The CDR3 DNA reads TGTGCCATCAGTGGCCTACGGACGAACATGAACACTGAAGCTTTCTTT. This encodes CAISGLRTNMNTEAFF.

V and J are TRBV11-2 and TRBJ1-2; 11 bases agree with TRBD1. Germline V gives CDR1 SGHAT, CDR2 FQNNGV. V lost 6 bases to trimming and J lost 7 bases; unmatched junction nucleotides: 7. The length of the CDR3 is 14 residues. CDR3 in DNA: TGTGCCAGCAGAACCTCGGGGACAGGGGGTGGCTACACCTTC. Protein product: CASRTSGTGGGYTF.

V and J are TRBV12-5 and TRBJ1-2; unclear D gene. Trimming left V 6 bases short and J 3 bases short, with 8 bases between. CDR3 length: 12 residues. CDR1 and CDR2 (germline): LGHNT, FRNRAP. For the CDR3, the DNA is TGTGCTAGTGGCGGCAGCTACTATGGCTACACCTTC. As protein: CASGGSYYGYTF.

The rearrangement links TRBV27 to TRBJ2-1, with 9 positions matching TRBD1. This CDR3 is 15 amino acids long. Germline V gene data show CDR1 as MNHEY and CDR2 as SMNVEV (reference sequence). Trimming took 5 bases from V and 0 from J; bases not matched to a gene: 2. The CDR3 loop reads CASSMGQGSYNEQFF. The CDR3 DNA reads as TGTGCCAGCAGTATGGGACAGGGCTCCTACAATGAGCAGTTCTTC.

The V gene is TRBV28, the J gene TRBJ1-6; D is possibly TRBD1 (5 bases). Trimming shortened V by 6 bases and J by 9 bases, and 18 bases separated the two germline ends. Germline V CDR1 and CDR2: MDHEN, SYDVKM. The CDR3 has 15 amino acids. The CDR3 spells CASSLAGGGSSPLHF. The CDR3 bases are TGTGCCAGCAGCCTGGCTGGGGGAGGAAGTTCACCCCTCCACTTT.

The CDR3 loop is CASSEGNQGAFF. The CDR3 DNA sequence: TGTGCCAGCAGTGAAGGAAACCAGGGGGCTTTCTTT. V gene TRBV2 combines with J gene TRBJ1-1; possible D gene TRBD1, 6 bases. The CDR3 runs 12 residues. The germline V gene has CDR1 SNHLY and CDR2 FYNNEI. V gave up 1 base and J gave up 11 bases, with 11 bases separating them.